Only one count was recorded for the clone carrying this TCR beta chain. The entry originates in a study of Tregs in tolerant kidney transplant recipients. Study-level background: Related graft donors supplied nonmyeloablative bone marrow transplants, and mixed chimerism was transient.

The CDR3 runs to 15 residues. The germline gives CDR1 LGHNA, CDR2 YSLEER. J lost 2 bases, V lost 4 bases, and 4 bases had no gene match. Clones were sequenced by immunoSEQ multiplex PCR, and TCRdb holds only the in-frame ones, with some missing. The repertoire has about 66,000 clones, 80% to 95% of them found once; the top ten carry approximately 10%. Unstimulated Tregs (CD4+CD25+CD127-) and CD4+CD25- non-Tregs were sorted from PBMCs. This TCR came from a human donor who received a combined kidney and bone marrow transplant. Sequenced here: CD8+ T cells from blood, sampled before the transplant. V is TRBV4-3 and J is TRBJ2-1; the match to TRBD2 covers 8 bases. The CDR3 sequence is CASSRGTSPYNEQFF. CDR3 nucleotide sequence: TGCGCCAGCAGCCGCGGGACTAGTCCCTACAATGAGCAGTTCTTC.